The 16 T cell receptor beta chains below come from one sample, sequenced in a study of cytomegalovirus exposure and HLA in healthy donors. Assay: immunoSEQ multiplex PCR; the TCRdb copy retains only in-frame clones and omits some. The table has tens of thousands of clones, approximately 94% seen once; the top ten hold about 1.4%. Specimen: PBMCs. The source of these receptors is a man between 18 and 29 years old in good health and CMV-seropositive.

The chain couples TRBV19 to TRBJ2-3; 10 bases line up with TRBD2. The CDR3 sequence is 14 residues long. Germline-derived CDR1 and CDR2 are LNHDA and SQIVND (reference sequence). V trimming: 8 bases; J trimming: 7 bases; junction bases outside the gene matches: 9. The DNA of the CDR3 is TGTGCCAGTCGGTCTAGCGGGGGAAAGAATACGCAGTATTTT. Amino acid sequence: CASRSSGGKNTQYF.

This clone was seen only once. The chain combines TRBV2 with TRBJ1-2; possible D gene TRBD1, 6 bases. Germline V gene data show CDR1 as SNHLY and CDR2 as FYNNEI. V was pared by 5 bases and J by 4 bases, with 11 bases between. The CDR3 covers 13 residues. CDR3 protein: CASSNRAGYGYTF. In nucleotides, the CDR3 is TGTGCCAGCAGTAACAGGGCGGGCTATGGCTACACCTTC.

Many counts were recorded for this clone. DNA for the CDR3: TGTGCCAGCAGTTTAAGGGGTCCCTCTCCGAATAGCAATCAGCCCCAGCATTTT. Residues: CASSLRGPSPNSNQPQHF. The genes are TRBV28 and TRBJ1-5; tentative D call: TRBD1 (5 bases). Germline V gene sequence: CDR1 MDHEN, CDR2 SYDVKM. Between the trimmed V and J ends, which lost 2 bases and 0 bases, there was a span of 17 bases. The length of the CDR3 is 18 residues.

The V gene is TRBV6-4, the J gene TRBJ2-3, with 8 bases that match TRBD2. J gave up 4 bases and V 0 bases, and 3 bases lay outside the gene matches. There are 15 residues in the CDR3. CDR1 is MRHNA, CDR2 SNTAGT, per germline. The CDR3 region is CASSDSRGGADTQYF. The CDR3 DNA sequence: TGTGCCAGCAGTGACTCACGGGGGGGGGCAGATACGCAGTATTTT.

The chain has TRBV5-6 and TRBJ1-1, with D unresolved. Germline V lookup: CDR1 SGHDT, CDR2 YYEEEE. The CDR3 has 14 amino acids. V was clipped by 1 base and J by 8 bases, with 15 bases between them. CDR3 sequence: CASSLFVEYPEAFF. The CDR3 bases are TGTGCCAGCAGCTTGTTCGTAGAATATCCGGAAGCTTTCTTT.

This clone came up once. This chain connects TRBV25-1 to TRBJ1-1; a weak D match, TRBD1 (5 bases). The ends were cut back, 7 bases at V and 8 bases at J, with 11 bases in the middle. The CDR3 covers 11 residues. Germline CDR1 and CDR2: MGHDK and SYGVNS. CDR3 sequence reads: CASIDSGEAFF. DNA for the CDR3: TGTGCCAGCATAGACAGTGGGGAAGCTTTCTTT.

CDR3 residues: CASSFLTGRPTDTQYF. CDR3 in DNA: TGTGCCAGCAGTTTCCTTACCGGGAGGCCCACAGATACGCAGTATTTT. The chain is built from TRBV7-3 and TRBJ2-3; TRBD2 agrees at 7 bases. V shed 6 bases, J shed 2 bases, and the junction held 11 bases outside the gene matches. This CDR3 has 16 residues. Germline-derived CDR1 and CDR2 are SGHTA and FQGTGA.

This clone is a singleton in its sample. CDR3 in amino acids: CAISDTSGTSNEQFF. In nucleotides, the CDR3 is TGTGCCATCAGTGATACTAGCGGGACTAGCAATGAGCAGTTCTTC. This chain joins TRBV10-3 and TRBJ2-1; 10 bases line up with TRBD2. CDR3 size: 15 residues. The germline V gene encodes CDR1 ENHRY and CDR2 SYGVKD. The ends lost 3 bases at V and 6 bases at J; junction bases unmatched: 5.

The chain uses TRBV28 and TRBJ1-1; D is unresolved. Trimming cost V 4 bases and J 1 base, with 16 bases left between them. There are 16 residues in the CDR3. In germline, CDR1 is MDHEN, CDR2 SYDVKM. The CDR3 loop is CASSSIGLLGNTEAFF. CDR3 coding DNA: TGTGCCAGCAGTTCCATAGGACTCCTGGGGAACACTGAAGCTTTCTTT.

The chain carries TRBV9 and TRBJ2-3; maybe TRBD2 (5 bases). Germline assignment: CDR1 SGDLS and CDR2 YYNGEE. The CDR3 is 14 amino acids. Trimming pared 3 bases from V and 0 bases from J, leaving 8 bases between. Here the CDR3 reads CASSDEGSTDTQYF. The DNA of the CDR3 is TGTGCCAGCAGCGACGAGGGTAGCACAGATACGCAGTATTTT.

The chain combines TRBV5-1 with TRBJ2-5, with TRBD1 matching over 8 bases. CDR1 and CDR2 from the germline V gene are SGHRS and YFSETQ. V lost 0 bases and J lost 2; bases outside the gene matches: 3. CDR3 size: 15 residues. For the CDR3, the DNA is TGCGCCAGCAGCTTGGGGACAGGGCCTCAAGAGACCCAGTACTTC. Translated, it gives CASSLGTGPQETQYF.

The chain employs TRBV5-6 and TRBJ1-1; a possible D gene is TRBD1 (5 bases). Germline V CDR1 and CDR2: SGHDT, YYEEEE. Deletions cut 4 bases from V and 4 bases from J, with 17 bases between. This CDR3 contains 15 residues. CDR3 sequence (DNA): TGTGCCAGCAGCCCGGCGGGGGGGAGAGTCACTGAAGCTTTCTTT. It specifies CASSPAGGRVTEAFF.

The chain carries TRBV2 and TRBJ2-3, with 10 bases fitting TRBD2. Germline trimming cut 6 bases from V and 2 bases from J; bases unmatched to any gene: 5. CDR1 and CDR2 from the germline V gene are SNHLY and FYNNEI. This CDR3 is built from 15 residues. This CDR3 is CASRATSGATDTQYF. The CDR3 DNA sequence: TGTGCCAGCAGGGCTACTAGCGGGGCCACAGATACGCAGTATTTT.

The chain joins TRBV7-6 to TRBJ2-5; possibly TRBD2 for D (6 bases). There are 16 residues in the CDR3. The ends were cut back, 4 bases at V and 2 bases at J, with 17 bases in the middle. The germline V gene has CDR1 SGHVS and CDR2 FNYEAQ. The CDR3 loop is CASSYKGLSIQETQYF. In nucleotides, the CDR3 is TGTGCCAGCAGCTACAAAGGACTATCGATTCAAGAGACCCAGTACTTC.

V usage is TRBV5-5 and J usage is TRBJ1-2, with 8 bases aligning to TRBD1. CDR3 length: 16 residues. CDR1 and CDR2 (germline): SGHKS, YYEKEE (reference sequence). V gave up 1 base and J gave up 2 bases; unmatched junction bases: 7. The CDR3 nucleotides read TGTGCCAGCAGCTTGTTTCAGGGGGCAGGGAACTATGGCTACACCTTC. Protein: CASSLFQGAGNYGYTF.

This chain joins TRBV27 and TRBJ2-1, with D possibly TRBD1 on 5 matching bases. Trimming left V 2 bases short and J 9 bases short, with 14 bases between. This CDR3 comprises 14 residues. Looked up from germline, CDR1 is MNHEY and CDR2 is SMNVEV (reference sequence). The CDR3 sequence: CASSLLDPQGEQFF. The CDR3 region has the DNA TGTGCCAGCAGTTTACTGGACCCCCAGGGTGAGCAGTTCTTC.